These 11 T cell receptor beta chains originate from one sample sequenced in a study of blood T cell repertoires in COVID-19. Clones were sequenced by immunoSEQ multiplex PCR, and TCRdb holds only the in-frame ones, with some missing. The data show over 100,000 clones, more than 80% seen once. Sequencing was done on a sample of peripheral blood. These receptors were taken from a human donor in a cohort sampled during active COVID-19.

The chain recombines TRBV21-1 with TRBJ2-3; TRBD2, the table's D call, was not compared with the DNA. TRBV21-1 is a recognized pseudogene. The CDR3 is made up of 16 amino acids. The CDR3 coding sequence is TGTGCCAGCAGCAAACTAGCGGGGGTTCAGCTAGATACGCAGTATTTT. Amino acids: CASSKLAGVQLDTQYF.

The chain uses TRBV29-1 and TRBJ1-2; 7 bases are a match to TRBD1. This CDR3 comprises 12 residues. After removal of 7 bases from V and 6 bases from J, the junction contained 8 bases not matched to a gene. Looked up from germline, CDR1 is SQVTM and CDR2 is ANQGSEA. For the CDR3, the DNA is TGCAGCGCCGGCGACAGGGTCGATGGCTACACCTTC. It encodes CSAGDRVDGYTF.

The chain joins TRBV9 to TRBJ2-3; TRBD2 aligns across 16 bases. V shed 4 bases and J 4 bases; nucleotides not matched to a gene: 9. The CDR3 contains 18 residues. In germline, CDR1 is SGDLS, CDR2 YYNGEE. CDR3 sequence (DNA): TGTGCCAGCAGCCCGCGCGGGACTAGCGGGGGGGCGTCAGATACGCAGTATTTT. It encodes CASSPRGTSGGASDTQYF. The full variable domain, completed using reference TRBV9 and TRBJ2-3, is DSGVTQTPKHLITATGQRVTLRCSPRSGDLSVYWYQQSLDQGLQFLIQYYNGEERAKGNILERFSAQQFPDLHSELNLSSLELGDSALYFCASSPRGTSGGASDTQYFGPGTRLTVL.

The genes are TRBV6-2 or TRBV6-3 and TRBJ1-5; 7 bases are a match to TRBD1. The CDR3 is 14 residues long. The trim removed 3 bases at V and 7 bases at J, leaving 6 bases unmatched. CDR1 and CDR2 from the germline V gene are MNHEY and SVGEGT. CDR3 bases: TGTGCCAGCAGTTATAAGACAGGGAAACAGCCCCAGCATTTT. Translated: CASSYKTGKQPQHF.

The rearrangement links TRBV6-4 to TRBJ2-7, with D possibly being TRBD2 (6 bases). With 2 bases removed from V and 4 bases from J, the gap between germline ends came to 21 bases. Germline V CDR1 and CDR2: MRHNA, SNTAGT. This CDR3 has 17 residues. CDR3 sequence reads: CASSDPPKPGLCYEQYF. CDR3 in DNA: TGTGCCAGCAGTGACCCGCCTAAACCGGGACTTTGTTACGAGCAGTACTTC.

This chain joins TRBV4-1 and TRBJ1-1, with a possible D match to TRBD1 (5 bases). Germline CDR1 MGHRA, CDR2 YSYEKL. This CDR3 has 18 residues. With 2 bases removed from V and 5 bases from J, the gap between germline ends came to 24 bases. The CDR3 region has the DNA TGCGCCAGCAGCCAATCGAATGTGGGGCCGCTCGTTAGGACTGAAGCTTTCTTT. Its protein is CASSQSNVGPLVRTEAFF.

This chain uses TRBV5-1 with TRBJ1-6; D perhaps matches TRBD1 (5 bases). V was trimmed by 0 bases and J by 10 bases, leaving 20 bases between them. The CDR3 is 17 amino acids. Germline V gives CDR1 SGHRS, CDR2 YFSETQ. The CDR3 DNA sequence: TGCGCCAGCAGCTTGGGTTTCGGGGGGAGAATGGACTCACCCCTCCACTTT. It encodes CASSLGFGGRMDSPLHF.

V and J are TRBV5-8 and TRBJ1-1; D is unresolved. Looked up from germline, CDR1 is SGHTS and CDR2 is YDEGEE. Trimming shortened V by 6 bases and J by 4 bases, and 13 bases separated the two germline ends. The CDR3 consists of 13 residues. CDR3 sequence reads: CASNPKTRTEAFF. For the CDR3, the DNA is TGTGCCAGCAACCCAAAGACACGCACTGAAGCTTTCTTT.

CDR3 sequence: CASSHGQGSADTQYF. As DNA, the CDR3 is TGCGCCAGCAGCCATGGACAGGGGTCCGCGGATACGCAGTATTTT. This rearrangement joins TRBV5-1 to TRBJ2-3, with 9 bases lining up with TRBD1. Germline CDR1 SGHRS, CDR2 YFSETQ. With V trimmed by 4 bases and J by 6 bases, 9 bases remained unmatched. CDR3 length: 15 residues.

The CDR3 nucleotides read TGTGCCAGTAGTCAACGGACAGGGGTTAACTATGGCTACACCTTC. The encoded protein is CASSQRTGVNYGYTF. The rearrangement joins TRBV19 to TRBJ1-2; 9 bases are shared with TRBD1. Germline CDR1 is LNHDA and CDR2 is SQIVND (reference sequence). The length of the CDR3 is 15 residues. The V gene end was trimmed by 5 bases and the J gene end by 1 base; junction bases not matched to a gene: 5.

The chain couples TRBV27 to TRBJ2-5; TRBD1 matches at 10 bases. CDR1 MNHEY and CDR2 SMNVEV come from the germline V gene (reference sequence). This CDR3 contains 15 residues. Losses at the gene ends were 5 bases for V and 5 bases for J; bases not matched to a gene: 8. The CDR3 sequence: CASSPQTGGLETQYF. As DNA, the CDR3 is TGTGCCAGCAGTCCACAGACAGGGGGCCTGGAGACCCAGTACTTC.